The clone carrying this T cell receptor (beta chain) occurred once. This specimen comes from a study of blood T cell repertoires in COVID-19. Sequencing used immunoSEQ multiplex PCR; TCRdb keeps in-frame clones, though not all of them. Seen here are about 260,000 clones, around nine tenths observed once, and the top ten hold about 5.2%. The sequenced sample was peripheral blood. The receptor was derived from a woman in her fifties or sixties with COVID-19, enrolled during active disease.

The CDR3 DNA reads as TGTGCCATCAGGAGAGCGGGAGGGGAGGAGACCCAGTACTTC. It codes for CAIRRAGGEETQYF. The chain employs TRBV10-3 and TRBJ2-5, with 10 bases that match TRBD2. The CDR3 length is 14 residues. Germline CDR1 ENHRY, CDR2 SYGVKD. The junction had 6 bases not matched to a gene; V was cut back by 6 bases and J by 5 bases.